The 14 T cell receptor beta chains below come from one sample, sequenced in a study of blood T cell repertoires in COVID-19. Generated by immunoSEQ multiplex PCR, the TCRdb table keeps only in-frame clones and is missing some. The sample contains 85,000 to 110,000 clones, more than 70% of which appear only once. The sequencing input was peripheral blood. The receptors stem from a woman aged 55-70 years with acute or convalescent COVID-19.

This rearrangement joins TRBV29-1 to TRBJ1-4; 8 nucleotides agree with TRBD1. CDR1 and CDR2 (germline): SQVTM, ANQGSEA. The CDR3 has 12 amino acids. V gave up 7 bases and J gave up 5 bases; unmatched junction bases: 3. The CDR3 protein is CSARQGNEKLFF. The CDR3 DNA reads as TGCAGCGCCCGACAGGGGAATGAAAAACTGTTTTTT.

The J gene is TRBJ2-5, the V gene TRBV6-5; 7 bases are a match to TRBD1. The V gene end was trimmed by 6 bases and the J gene end by 1 base; junction bases not matched to a gene: 8. Germline V gene sequence: CDR1 MNHEY, CDR2 SVGAGI. The CDR3 loop spans 15 amino acids. CDR3 nucleotides: TGTGCCAGCAGGTCAGGGGGACCCCCCCAAGAGACCCAGTACTTC. It specifies CASRSGGPPQETQYF.

This clone was found many times. The chain links TRBV2 to TRBJ1-2; TRBD1 is a possible D gene (5 bases). From germline, CDR1 is SNHLY and CDR2 FYNNEI. V was pared by 6 bases and J by 4 bases, with 12 bases between. This CDR3 is 13 amino acids long. DNA for the CDR3: TGTGCCAGCAGCTACTACGACAGCTATGGCTACACCTTC. Translating gives CASSYYDSYGYTF.

This chain uses TRBV3-1 (or the pseudogene TRBV3-2) with TRBJ1-3; perhaps TRBD1 as D (5 bases). V gave up 1 base and J gave up 4 bases, with 8 bases separating them. From germline, CDR1 is LGHDT and CDR2 YNNKEL (reference sequence). The CDR3 covers 14 residues. CDR3 sequence: CASSQVPGGNTIYF. The CDR3 coding sequence is TGTGCCAGCAGCCAAGTTCCAGGGGGAAACACCATATATTTT.

The V and J genes are TRBV28 and TRBJ2-3, with 7 bases lining up with TRBD2. The CDR3 extends over 15 amino acids. V trimming: 5 bases; J trimming: 0 bases; junction bases outside the gene matches: 5. The germline gives CDR1 MDHEN, CDR2 SYDVKM. The CDR3 loop is CASSGSGTSTDTQYF. The CDR3 DNA sequence: TGTGCCAGCAGTGGGAGCGGGACGAGCACAGATACGCAGTATTTT.

V gene TRBV7-2 combines with J gene TRBJ2-5, with 11 bases identical to TRBD1. J lost 4 bases, V lost 1 base, and 2 bases had no gene match. In germline, CDR1 is SGHTA, CDR2 FQGNSA. This CDR3 contains 15 residues. CDR3 in amino acids: CASSLGGTGGETQYF. The CDR3 nucleotides read TGTGCCAGCAGCTTAGGGGGGACAGGGGGAGAGACCCAGTACTTC.

This clone was observed a few times. The chain joins TRBV28 to TRBJ2-2; 10 nucleotides agree with TRBD2. The J segment lost 2 bases and the V segment lost 5 bases, leaving 11 bases of the junction unmatched. This CDR3 has 18 amino acids. Germline V CDR1 and CDR2: MDHEN, SYDVKM. CDR3 loop: CASSPFPAGGSNTGELFF. CDR3 DNA sequence: TGTGCCAGCAGTCCATTCCCAGCGGGAGGGTCTAACACCGGGGAGCTGTTTTTT.

In this sample, this clone turned up once. V and J are TRBV30 and TRBJ2-4; 10 nucleotides match TRBD1. From germline, CDR1 is GTSNPN and CDR2 SVGIG (reference sequence). Germline trimming cut 3 bases from V and 8 bases from J; bases unmatched to any gene: 13. The CDR3 runs 16 residues. The CDR3 reads CAWSPPGTGVIHIQYF. The CDR3 region has the DNA TGTGCCTGGAGCCCCCCAGGGACAGGGGTGATACACATTCAGTACTTC. The full variable domain, completed using reference TRBV30 and TRBJ2-4, is SQTIHQWPATLVQPVGSPLSLECTVEGTSNPNLYWYRQAAGRGLQLLFYSVGIGQISSEVPQNLSASRPQDRQFILSSKKLLLSDSGFYLCAWSPPGTGVIHIQYFGAGTRLSVL.

This chain uses TRBV19 with TRBJ1-2; 8 bases map to TRBD1. After removal of 8 bases from V and 5 bases from J, the junction contained 13 bases not matched to a gene. Germline-derived CDR1 and CDR2 are LNHDA and SQIVND (reference sequence). This CDR3 has 15 residues. CDR3 sequence: CASDPGGRQTYGYTF. CDR3 DNA: TGTGCCAGTGACCCAGGGGGCCGTCAAACTTATGGCTACACCTTC.

V and J are TRBV7-9 and TRBJ1-1; D not resolved. Germline V gene lookup returns CDR1 SEHNR and CDR2 FQNEAQ (reference sequence). V gave up 5 bases and J gave up 11 bases, with 12 bases separating them. The CDR3 loop spans 11 amino acids. The CDR3 bases are TGTGCCAGCAGCGCTTTACAGAGCGCTTTCTTT. It codes for CASSALQSAFF.

The chain employs TRBV25-1 and TRBJ1-1; D is perhaps TRBD1 (5 bases). V lost 7 bases and J 5 bases, leaving 14 bases between the germline ends. CDR1 and CDR2 from the germline V gene are MGHDK and SYGVNS. The CDR3 covers 13 residues. The CDR3 here is CASNPLRGTEAFF. The CDR3 DNA reads TGTGCCAGCAACCCTCTTAGGGGAACTGAAGCTTTCTTT. The whole variable domain, filled in from reference TRBV25-1 and TRBJ1-1, reads EADIYQTPRYLVIGTGKKITLECSQTMGHDKMYWYQQDPGMELHLIHYSYGVNSTEKGDLSSESTVSRIRTEHFPLTLESARPSHTSQYLCASNPLRGTEAFFGQGTRLTVV.

The V gene is TRBV28, the J gene TRBJ1-5, with 7 nucleotides matching TRBD1. With 3 bases clipped from V and 4 bases from J, the junction kept 3 bases outside the gene matches. The CDR3 runs 14 residues. Per germline, CDR1 MDHEN and CDR2 SYDVKM. CDR3: CASSFLQGNQPQHF. The CDR3 bases are TGTGCCAGCAGTTTCCTACAGGGGAATCAGCCCCAGCATTTT.

The chain combines TRBV2 with TRBJ2-7, with 7 bases fitting TRBD1. Germline trimming cut 2 bases from V and 6 bases from J; bases unmatched to any gene: 4. There are 13 residues in the CDR3. Germline V gene data show CDR1 as SNHLY and CDR2 as FYNNEI. CDR3 sequence (DNA): TGTGCCAGCAGTGAACGTCAGGGGGTCGAGCAGTACTTC. It encodes CASSERQGVEQYF.

This chain connects TRBV3-1 (or the pseudogene TRBV3-2) to TRBJ1-4, with a weak D call TRBD1 (5 bases). There are 12 residues in the CDR3. Trimming cost V 8 bases and J 8 bases, with 12 bases left between them. From germline, CDR1 is LGHDT and CDR2 YNNKEL (reference sequence). The CDR3 DNA reads as TGTGCCAGCCGGGGGGTTGGCGAAAAACTGTTTTTT. It is translated as CASRGVGEKLFF.